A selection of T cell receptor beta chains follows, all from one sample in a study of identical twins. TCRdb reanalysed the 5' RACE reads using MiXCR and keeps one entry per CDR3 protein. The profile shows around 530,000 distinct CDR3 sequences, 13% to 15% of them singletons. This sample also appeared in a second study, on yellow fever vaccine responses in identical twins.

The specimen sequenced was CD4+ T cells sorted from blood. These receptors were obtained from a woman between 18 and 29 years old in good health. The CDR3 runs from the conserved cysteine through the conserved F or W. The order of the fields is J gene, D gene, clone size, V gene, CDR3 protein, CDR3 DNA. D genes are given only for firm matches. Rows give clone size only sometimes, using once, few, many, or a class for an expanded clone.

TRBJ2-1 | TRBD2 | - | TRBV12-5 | CASGLVILALSDEQFF | TGTGCTAGTGGTTTGGTAATACTAGCGCTTAGCGATGAGCAGTTCTTC
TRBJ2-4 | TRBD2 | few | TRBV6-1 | CASSRSGGAKNIQYF | TGTGCCAGCAGTCGTTCCGGGGGGGCCAAAAACATTCAGTACTTC
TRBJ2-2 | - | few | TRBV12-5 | CASGFFSNTGELFF | TGTGCTAGTGGTTTTTTCTCGAACACCGGGGAGCTGTTTTTT
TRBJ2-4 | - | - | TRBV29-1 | CSVEEDLAKNIQYF | TGCAGCGTGGAGGAAGACCTAGCCAAAAACATTCAGTACTTC
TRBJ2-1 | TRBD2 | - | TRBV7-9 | CASSLLTSVGRTDEQFF | TGTGCCAGCAGCTTACTGACTAGCGTGGGGCGAACCGATGAGCAGTTCTTC
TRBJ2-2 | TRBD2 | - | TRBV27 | CASSLSPLAANTGELFF | TGTGCCAGCAGTTTATCCCCACTAGCGGCCAACACCGGGGAGCTGTTTTTT
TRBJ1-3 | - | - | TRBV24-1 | CATADRIGNTIYF | TGTGCCACCGCAGACAGAATTGGAAACACCATATATTTT
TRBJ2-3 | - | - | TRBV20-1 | CSARVVADTQYF | TGCAGTGCTAGAGTGGTGGCAGATACGCAGTATTTT
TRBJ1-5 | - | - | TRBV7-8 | CASSPGRLVSNQPQHF | TGTGCCAGCAGCCCAGGACGGCTAGTTAGCAATCAGCCCCAGCATTTT
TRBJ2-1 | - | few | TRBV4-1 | CASSQVSSDYNEQFF | TGCGCCAGCAGCCAAGTTTCATCCGATTACAATGAGCAGTTCTTC
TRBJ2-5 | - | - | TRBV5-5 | CAGSLGVGGETQYF | TGTGCCGGATCTTTGGGGGTAGGGGGAGAGACCCAGTACTTC
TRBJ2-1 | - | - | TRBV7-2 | CASSRYGTSDEQFF | TGTGCCAGCAGCAGGTATGGAACATCCGATGAGCAGTTCTTC
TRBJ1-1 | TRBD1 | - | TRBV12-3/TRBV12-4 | CASSPSDRGRGNTEAFF | TGTGCCAGCAGTCCCTCGGACAGGGGGCGGGGGAACACTGAAGCTTTCTTT
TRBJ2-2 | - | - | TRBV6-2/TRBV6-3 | CASSYLSTGNTGELFF | TGTGCCAGCAGTTACTTGTCGACAGGGAACACCGGGGAGCTGTTTTTT
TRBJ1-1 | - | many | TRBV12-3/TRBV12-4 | CASSQVLGRGQATEAFF | TGTGCCAGCAGCCAGGTTTTGGGCAGGGGCCAAGCAACTGAAGCTTTCTTT
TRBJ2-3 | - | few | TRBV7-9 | CASSLGTRTPTDTQYF | TGTGCCAGCAGCTTAGGTACTAGAACACCCACAGATACGCAGTATTTT
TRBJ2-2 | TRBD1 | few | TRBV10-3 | CAISAAGGSGGELFF | TGTGCCATCAGTGCGGCAGGGGGATCCGGCGGGGAGCTGTTTTTT
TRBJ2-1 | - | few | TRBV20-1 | CSATHGGNEQFF | TGCAGTGCCACCCATGGAGGTAATGAGCAGTTCTTC
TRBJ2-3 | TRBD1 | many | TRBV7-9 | CASSHRLDRATDTQYF | TGTGCCAGCAGCCACCGACTGGACAGGGCCACAGATACGCAGTATTTT
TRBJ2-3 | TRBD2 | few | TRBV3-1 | CASSRAGSITDTQYF | TGTGCCAGCAGCCGAGCGGGATCGATCACAGATACGCAGTATTTT
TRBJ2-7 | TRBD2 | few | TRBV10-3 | CATMASGSGRSSYEQYF | TGTGCCACCATGGCCAGCGGGAGCGGTCGAAGCTCCTACGAGCAGTACTTC
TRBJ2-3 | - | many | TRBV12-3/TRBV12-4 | CASSLGISTDTQYF | TGTGCCAGCAGTTTGGGAATTAGCACAGATACGCAGTATTTT
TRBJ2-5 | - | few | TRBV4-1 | CASSQKWDQETQYF | TGCGCCAGCAGCCAAAAGTGGGACCAAGAGACCCAGTACTTC
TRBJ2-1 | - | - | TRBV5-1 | CASTLGGAVNEQFF | TGCGCCAGCACCCTGGGGGGGGCAGTCAATGAGCAGTTCTTC
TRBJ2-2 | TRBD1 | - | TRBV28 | CASLRGPVTGELFF | TGTGCCAGTCTAAGGGGGCCGGTCACCGGGGAGCTGTTTTTT
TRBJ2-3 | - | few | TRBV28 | CASRFSSSGQKLGTDTQYF | TGTGCCAGCAGGTTCTCCTCCTCAGGACAAAAATTGGGCACAGATACGCAGTATTTT
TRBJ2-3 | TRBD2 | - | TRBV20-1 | CSARPWTSGRVNTQYF | TGCAGTGCTAGACCGTGGACTAGCGGGAGGGTGAATACGCAGTATTTT
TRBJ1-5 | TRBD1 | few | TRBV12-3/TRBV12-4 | CASSLAGQGGNQPQHF | TGTGCCAGCAGTTTAGCAGGACAGGGAGGCAATCAGCCCCAGCATTTT
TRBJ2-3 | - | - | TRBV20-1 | CSAQRGDSTDTQYF | TGCAGTGCGCAGAGGGGAGACAGCACAGATACGCAGTATTTT
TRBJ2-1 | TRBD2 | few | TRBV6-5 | CASSYSSLAGGPLSQFF | TGTGCCAGCAGTTACTCATCCCTAGCGGGAGGGCCCCTTAGCCAGTTCTTC
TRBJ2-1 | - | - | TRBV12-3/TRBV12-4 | CASSWLRWNEQFF | TGTGCCAGCAGTTGGCTTCGGTGGAATGAGCAGTTCTTC
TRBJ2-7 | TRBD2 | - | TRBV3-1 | CASSQAGLAGGPYEQYF | TGTGCCAGCAGCCAGGCGGGACTAGCGGGGGGACCCTACGAGCAGTACTTC
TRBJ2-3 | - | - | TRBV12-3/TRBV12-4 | CASSRRDINTDTQYF | TGTGCCAGCAGCAGACGGGATATTAACACAGATACGCAGTATTTT
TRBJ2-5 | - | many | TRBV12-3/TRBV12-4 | CASSLDSIQETQYF | TGTGCCAGCAGTTTGGACAGCATCCAAGAGACCCAGTACTTC
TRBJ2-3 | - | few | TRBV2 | CASSFGADTDTQYF | TGTGCCAGCAGTTTCGGGGCCGACACAGATACGCAGTATTTT
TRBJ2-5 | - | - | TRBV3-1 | CASSQRGEARETQYF | TGTGCCAGCAGCCAAAGAGGGGAGGCGCGAGAGACCCAGTACTTC
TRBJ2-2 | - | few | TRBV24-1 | CATSDLPLSGVNTGELFF | TGTGCCACCAGTGATTTGCCCCTTTCAGGGGTGAACACCGGGGAGCTGTTTTTT
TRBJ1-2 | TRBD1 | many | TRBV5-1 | CASSGGTGSSYGYTF | TGCGCCAGCAGCGGAGGGACAGGCTCCAGCTATGGCTACACCTTC
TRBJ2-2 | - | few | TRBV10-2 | CASSEGGGSTGELFF | TGCGCCAGCAGTGAAGGTGGGGGCTCGACCGGGGAGCTGTTTTTT
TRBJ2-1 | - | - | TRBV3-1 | CASRAMVRAHNYNEQFF | TGTGCCAGCAGAGCCATGGTCCGGGCCCACAACTACAATGAGCAGTTCTTC
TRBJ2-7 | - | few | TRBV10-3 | CAISAPPYEQYF | TGTGCCATCAGTGCCCCCCCCTACGAGCAGTACTTC
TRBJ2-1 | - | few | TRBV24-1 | CATSDFGGPISYNEQFF | TGTGCCACCAGTGATTTTGGGGGGCCCATTTCCTACAATGAGCAGTTCTTC
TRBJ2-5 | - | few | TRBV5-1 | CASTFGQNQETQYF | TGCGCCAGCACCTTCGGACAGAACCAAGAGACCCAGTACTTC
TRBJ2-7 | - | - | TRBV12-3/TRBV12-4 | CASTRQGISEQYF | TGTGCCAGCACCAGGCAGGGGATCAGCGAGCAGTACTTC
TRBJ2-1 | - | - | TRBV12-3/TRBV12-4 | CASWDFRGINEQFF | TGTGCCAGCTGGGACTTCAGGGGGATCAATGAGCAGTTCTTC
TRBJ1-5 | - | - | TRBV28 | CASSLTTPYSNQPQHF | TGTGCCAGCAGTCTTACGACACCCTATAGCAATCAGCCCCAGCATTTT